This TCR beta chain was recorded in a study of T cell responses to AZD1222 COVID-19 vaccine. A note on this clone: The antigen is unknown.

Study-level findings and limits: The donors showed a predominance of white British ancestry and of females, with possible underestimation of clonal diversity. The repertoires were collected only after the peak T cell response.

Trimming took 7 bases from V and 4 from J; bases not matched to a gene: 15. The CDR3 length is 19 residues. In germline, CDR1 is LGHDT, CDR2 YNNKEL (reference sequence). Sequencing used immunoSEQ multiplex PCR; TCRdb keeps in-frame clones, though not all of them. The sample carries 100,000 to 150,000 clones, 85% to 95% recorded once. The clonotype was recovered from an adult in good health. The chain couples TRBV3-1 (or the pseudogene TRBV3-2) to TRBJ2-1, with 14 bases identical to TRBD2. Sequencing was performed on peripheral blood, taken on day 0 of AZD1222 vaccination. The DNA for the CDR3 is TGTGCCAGCACGCCGGGGACTAGCGGGAGTCGTCTGATGTACAATGAGCAGTTCTTC. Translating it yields CASTPGTSGSRLMYNEQFF.